Each of the 21 T cell receptor beta chains below was sequenced from the same sample in a study of CD8 T cells in Susac syndrome. With random hexamers, reverse transcription was performed on about 0.5 to 1 ug of RNA. MiXCR, applied by TCRdb to the immunoSEQ multiplex PCR reads, yields one record per CDR3 protein. Among around 80,000 distinct CDR3 sequences, roughly nine tenths were seen once, and the ten largest hold 0.5% to 0.65%. The sample was CD8+ T cells from PBMCs. These receptors all stem from a human donor with multiple sclerosis.

This rearrangement joins TRBV28 to TRBJ2-1; no definite D call. Trimming took 6 bases from V and 4 from J, leaving 7 bases between them. Looked up from germline, CDR1 is MDHEN and CDR2 is SYDVKM. CDR3 size: 12 residues. The CDR3 spells CASSPPYNEQFF. The CDR3 DNA sequence: TGTGCCAGCAGCCCTCCATACAATGAGCAGTTCTTC. Full variable domain (rest looked up from reference TRBV28 and TRBJ2-1): DVKVTQSSRYLVKRTGEKVFLECVQDMDHENMFWYRQDPGLGLRLIYFSYDVKMKEKGDIPEGYSVSREKKERFSLILESASTNQTSMYLCASSPPYNEQFFGPGTRLTVL.

This chain uses TRBV5-4 with TRBJ2-7, with D possibly matching TRBD2 (5 bases). V was pared by 3 bases and J by 6 bases, with 10 bases between. CDR1 is SGHNT, CDR2 YYREEE, per germline (reference sequence). This CDR3 has 12 amino acids. The CDR3 sequence: CASSSEAVEQYF. The DNA of the CDR3 is TGTGCCAGCAGCTCGGAAGCGGTCGAGCAGTACTTC.

This rearrangement joins TRBV6-5 to TRBJ1-1; D remains ambiguous. The CDR3 runs to 12 residues. Between the trimmed V and J ends, which lost 11 bases and 1 base, there was a span of 11 bases. CDR1 is MNHEY, CDR2 SVGAGI, per germline. For the CDR3, the DNA is TGTGCCTGCGGACGGACGAACACTGAAGCTTTCTTT. It encodes CACGRTNTEAFF.

This chain uses TRBV10-3 with TRBJ2-3; D may be TRBD1 (5 bases). Germline CDR1 reads ENHRY; CDR2 reads SYGVKD. The CDR3 has 14 residues. Trimming pared 4 bases from V and 0 bases from J, leaving 8 bases between. DNA for the CDR3: TGTGCCATCAGTGTAAGACAGAGCACAGATACGCAGTATTTT. It codes for CAISVRQSTDTQYF.

This clonotype was recorded once. This chain connects TRBV11-2 to TRBJ1-2; D not resolved. Trimming removed 1 base at V and 5 bases at J, with 5 bases between. Germline CDR1 is SGHAT and CDR2 is FQNNGV. This CDR3 comprises 12 residues. CDR3 sequence reads: CASSLGDYGYTF. The CDR3 DNA reads TGTGCCAGCAGCTTAGGAGATTATGGCTACACCTTC.

The rearrangement links TRBV20-1 to TRBJ2-5; 7 positions match TRBD1. Germline-derived CDR1 and CDR2 are DFQATT and SNEGSKA (reference sequence). The CDR3 is 15 residues long. V dropped 3 bases and J dropped 0; count of bases not matched to a gene: 7. The CDR3 DNA sequence: TGCAGTGCTAGTACCGGGACAGCTCACCAAGAGACCCAGTACTTC. This translates into CSASTGTAHQETQYF.

This chain connects TRBV7-6 to TRBJ2-1; 10 bases align to TRBD2. Germline V lookup: CDR1 SGHVS, CDR2 FNYEAQ. This CDR3 has 15 amino acids. V lost 6 bases to trimming and J lost 10 bases; unmatched junction nucleotides: 12. The CDR3 DNA follows: TGTGCCAGCAGACCCATAGGGACTAGCGTGAAAGAGCAGTTCTTC. Translating it yields CASRPIGTSVKEQFF.

The genes are TRBV14 and TRBJ1-3; the D is unclear. The CDR3 contains 16 residues. Germline-derived CDR1 and CDR2 are SGHDN and FVKESK. Trimming removed 0 bases at V and 9 bases at J, with 18 bases between. CDR3 sequence: CASSQDWSRPDVTIYF. The CDR3 DNA sequence: TGTGCCAGCAGCCAAGATTGGTCCAGACCCGATGTCACCATATATTTT.

This clonotype appeared once. The chain couples TRBV20-1 to TRBJ2-7; D not resolved. V dropped 0 bases and J dropped 2 bases, with 11 bases sitting between them. Germline V CDR1 and CDR2: DFQATT, SNEGSKA (reference sequence). The CDR3 covers 14 residues. This chain's CDR3 is CSARDRHLTYEQYF. Here the CDR3 DNA reads TGCAGTGCTAGAGATCGACACTTAACCTACGAGCAGTACTTC.

The chain combines TRBV7-8 with TRBJ1-2; 7 bases map to TRBD1. Trimming cost V 4 bases and J 8 bases; bases outside gene matches: 1. The CDR3 is 11 residues long. Germline lookup yields CDR1 SGHVS and CDR2 FQNEAQ. CDR3 in DNA: TGTGCCAGCAGCTCAGGGGGAGGCTACACCTTC. The encoded protein is CASSSGGGYTF.

The rearrangement joins TRBV5-4 to TRBJ1-1; maybe TRBD1 (5 bases). CDR3 size: 14 residues. Germline V gene lookup returns CDR1 SGHNT and CDR2 YYREEE (reference sequence). V lost 4 bases and J 6 bases, leaving 16 bases between the germline ends. The CDR3 is CASSLMGVGAEAFF. The CDR3 DNA is TGTGCCAGCAGCCTAATGGGGGTTGGAGCTGAAGCTTTCTTT.

The J gene is TRBJ2-2, the V gene TRBV14; D remains unclear. Germline CDR1 reads SGHDN; CDR2 reads FVKESK. The CDR3 length is 12 residues. The germline V and J ends were trimmed by 0 bases and 9 bases, with 5 bases remaining between them. CDR3 sequence: CASSQEGRELFF. As DNA, the CDR3 is TGTGCCAGCAGCCAAGAGGGCCGGGAGCTGTTTTTT.

CDR3 bases: TGTGCCAGCAGTTTACCGGGACAGCTAGCCAAAAACATTCAGTACTTC. Residues: CASSLPGQLAKNIQYF. This chain links TRBV6-6 with TRBJ2-4; 7 positions match TRBD1. CDR3 length: 16 amino acids. The trim removed 4 bases at V and 0 bases at J, leaving 6 bases unmatched. Germline V CDR1 and CDR2: MNHNY, SVGAGI (reference sequence).

The chain is built from TRBV19 and TRBJ1-1; TRBD1 is a possible D gene (5 bases). V lost 9 bases, J lost 5 bases, and 16 bases lay in between. The CDR3 totals 13 residues. Germline CDR1 LNHDA, CDR2 SQIVND (reference sequence). CDR3 in DNA: TGTGCCAGCAGGGTTCTTAGTAAAACTGAAGCTTTCTTT. It codes for CASRVLSKTEAFF.

The chain combines TRBV3-1 with TRBJ1-5; no clear D gene. CDR1 is LGHDT, CDR2 YNNKEL, per germline (reference sequence). V shed 1 base and J shed 2 bases, with 12 bases lying between them. This CDR3 comprises 16 residues. CDR3 sequence: CASSQGWTHGNQPQHF. The CDR3 DNA is TGTGCCAGCAGCCAAGGGTGGACCCATGGCAATCAGCCCCAGCATTTT.

This chain links TRBV7-9 with TRBJ1-5, with a possible D match to TRBD1 (5 bases). The CDR3 length is 15 residues. CDR1 and CDR2 (germline): SEHNR, FQNEAQ (reference sequence). Between the trimmed V and J ends, which lost 4 bases and 11 bases, there was a span of 21 bases. As DNA, the CDR3 is TGTGCCAGCAGCTCACCCCAAGGGGACCCCGGGGCCCAGCATTTT. It encodes CASSSPQGDPGAQHF.

For this clonotype: This likely comes from a read error, as the CDR3 has no conserved phenylalanine or tryptophan at its end. The rearrangement joins TRBV7-2 to TRBJ2-1, with 10 bases lining up with TRBD2. Germline loops: CDR1 SGHTA, CDR2 FQGNSA. V dropped 6 bases and J dropped 10; count of bases not matched to a gene: 12. The CDR3 has 15 residues. The CDR3 DNA follows: TGTGCCAGCAGATTAACGGGACTAGCGATCCACGAGCAGTTCTCC. Encoded protein: CASRLTGLAIHEQFS.

This chain joins TRBV19 and TRBJ1-5, with a tentative D call TRBD1 (5 bases). Germline assignment: CDR1 LNHDA and CDR2 SQIVND (reference sequence). The CDR3 sequence is 14 residues long. V was shortened by 3 bases and J by 3 bases, with 9 bases between the two germline ends. CDR3 amino acids: CASSISGVNQPQHF. The CDR3 bases are TGTGCCAGTAGTATTTCGGGGGTCAATCAGCCCCAGCATTTT.

This clonotype occurred once. The chain is built from TRBV4-3 and TRBJ2-1; 10 nucleotides line up with TRBD1. V was clipped by 1 base and J by 4 bases; unmatched bases: 1. The CDR3 runs 15 residues. Germline V gene lookup returns CDR1 LGHNA and CDR2 YSLEER. The CDR3 protein is CASSQVGQGYNEQFF. The DNA for the CDR3 is TGCGCCAGCAGCCAAGTGGGACAGGGGTACAATGAGCAGTTCTTC.

The chain links TRBV6-5 to TRBJ2-7; TRBD1 agrees at 9 bases. V shed 2 bases and J 5 bases; nucleotides not matched to a gene: 13. The CDR3 runs 17 residues. Germline-derived CDR1 and CDR2 are MNHEY and SVGAGI. The chain's CDR3 is CASSYQPGQGVGDEQYF. CDR3 coding DNA: TGTGCCAGCAGTTACCAGCCGGGACAGGGAGTAGGCGACGAGCAGTACTTC.

This clonotype was seen once. The CDR3 is CATSDVGLAGGNEQFF. The CDR3 coding sequence is TGTGCCACCAGTGATGTGGGACTAGCGGGGGGCAATGAGCAGTTCTTC. The V and J genes are TRBV24-1 and TRBJ2-1; 15 nucleotides align to TRBD2. The germline V gene has CDR1 KGHDR and CDR2 SFDVKD. The J segment lost 6 bases and the V segment lost 3 bases, leaving 2 bases of the junction unmatched. The CDR3 length is 16 residues.